This TCR beta chain originates from a study of cytomegalovirus exposure and HLA in healthy donors. In the PCR, 60 Vbeta and 13 Jbeta primers were used. The method was immunoSEQ multiplex PCR; TCRdb's version includes in-frame clones alone and lacks a portion of them. Of 70,000 to 90,000 clones listed, over 60% are singletons. This receptor was taken from a male donor in good health and CMV-seropositive. Sequenced material: PBMCs.

The CDR3 DNA reads TGTGCCAGCAGCTTGTCCATTCATGATCAGCCCCAGCATTTT. Protein sequence: CASSLSIHDQPQHF. V and J are TRBV7-2 and TRBJ1-5; D remains unclear. This CDR3 contains 14 residues. Germline CDR1 and CDR2: SGHTA and FQGNSA. Trimming took off 3 bases at V and 5 bases at J, with 11 bases between the two ends. The variable domain in full, completed from reference TRBV7-2 and TRBJ1-5, reads GAGVSQSPSNKVTEKGKDVELRCDPISGHTALYWYRQSLGQGLEFLIYFQGNSAPDKSGLPSDRFSAERTGGSVSTLTIQRTQQEDSAVYLCASSLSIHDQPQHFGDGTRLSIL.